The rows below give T cell receptor beta chains drawn from one sample of a study of CD8+ T cells in alopecia areata. The data were produced by immunoSEQ multiplex PCR, yet TCRdb's version contains in-frame clones alone and is incomplete. The data show roughly 180,000 clones, around 63% seen once. Sequenced material: CD4+ T cells sorted from blood, taken at week 0. Receptor source: a human donor with alopecia areata. The CDR3 runs from the conserved cysteine through the conserved F or W. D genes are given only for firm matches. Part of the rows lack a size; the others show once, few, many or a class for expanded clones.

v_gene	abundance	d_gene	j_gene	CDR3nt	CDR3aa
TRBV19	few	-	TRBJ1-6	TGTGCCACCGGAACAGGACAGAATAATTCACCCCTCCACTTT	CATGTGQNNSPLHF
TRBV15	-	TRBD1	TRBJ2-1	TGTGCCACCAGCAGAGATTTCGGACAGGGGGCGGATGAGCAGTTCTTC	CATSRDFGQGADEQFF
TRBV29-1	-	TRBD2	TRBJ2-1	TGCAGCGTTGAGCTAGCGGGGGGGAGTGATGAGCAGTTCTTC	CSVELAGGSDEQFF
TRBV4-1	-	-	TRBJ1-5	TGCGCCAGCAGCCAAGATACCAAGACGAGCAATCAGCCCCAGCATTTT	CASSQDTKTSNQPQHF
TRBV14	-	-	TRBJ2-7	TGTGCCAGCAGCTTCGCAGGGCCCTACGAGCAGTACTTC	CASSFAGPYEQYF
TRBV5-6	-	-	TRBJ1-6	TGTGCCAGCAGCTTGGTGGGATCGGATAATTCACCCCTCCACTTT	CASSLVGSDNSPLHF
TRBV5-1	-	TRBD2	TRBJ2-1	TGCGCCAGCAGCCCCGAGGGTAGCGGGGGGGCTGAGTTCTTC	CASSPEGSGGAEFF
TRBV19	-	TRBD2	TRBJ2-1	TGTGCCAGTAGAAAACCCGGGACTAGCGTGCATGAGCAGTTCTTC	CASRKPGTSVHEQFF
TRBV2	once	TRBD2	TRBJ2-7	TGTGCCAGCAGGGCCACTAGCGGGGCCTCCTACGAGCAGTACTTC	CASRATSGASYEQYF
TRBV29-1	few	-	TRBJ2-1	TGCAGCGTTGTAGGAGGGGGGCCGTACAATGAGCAGTTCTTC	CSVVGGGPYNEQFF
TRBV29-1	-	TRBD1	TRBJ2-7	TGCAGCGCCCAAACGGGACAGGGGGCAGGCGAGCAGTACTTC	CSAQTGQGAGEQYF
TRBV10-2	-	TRBD2	TRBJ2-5	TGCGCCAGCAGTGATGGGGGCGGGGGGGCTGGAGAGACCCAGTACTTC	CASSDGGGGAGETQYF
TRBV2	-	-	TRBJ2-5	TGTGCCAGCCTGGGACTCCCCCGCGGAGAGACCCAGTACTTC	CASLGLPRGETQYF
TRBV14	-	-	TRBJ1-2	TGTGCCAGCAGCCAGACGGCAGTTGCCCCTAACTATGGCTACACCTTC	CASSQTAVAPNYGYTF
TRBV9	-	-	TRBJ2-3	TGTGCCAGCAGCGTATTGGGGACAAGCACAGATACGCAGTATTTT	CASSVLGTSTDTQYF
TRBV30	-	TRBD2	TRBJ2-7	TGTGCCTGGGCGGGGGAGTACGAGCAGTACTTC	CAWAGEYEQYF
TRBV27	-	-	TRBJ2-7	TGTGCCAGCACCAAGGGGGGCGAGCAGTACTTC	CASTKGGEQYF
TRBV4-3	few	-	TRBJ1-5	TGCGCCAGCAGCCAAGATTTAGCGACAGACAATCAGCCCCAGCATTTT	CASSQDLATDNQPQHF
TRBV4-3	-	TRBD2	TRBJ2-5	TGCGCCAGCAGCCAAACCGGCGGGGGTACCGGTGAGACCCAGTACTTC	CASSQTGGGTGETQYF
TRBV29-1	-	-	TRBJ1-1	TGCAGCGTTGGGCTGGTGAACACTGAAGCTTTCTTT	CSVGLVNTEAFF
TRBV10-3	-	-	TRBJ2-7	TGTGCCACCGCCTCTACTACCTACGAGCAGTACTTC	CATASTTYEQYF
TRBV30	-	-	TRBJ1-2	TGTGCCTGGAGTGTACCTGGAGCTAACTATGGCTACACCTTC	CAWSVPGANYGYTF
TRBV13	-	-	TRBJ2-7	TGTGCCAGCAGCTATGGGACACCGAACAACTACGAGCAGTACTTC	CASSYGTPNNYEQYF